Listed here are 26 T cell receptor beta chains from one sample, sequenced in a study of cytomegalovirus exposure and HLA in healthy donors. PCR was performed using 60 Vbeta and 13 Jbeta primers. Profiled with immunoSEQ multiplex PCR; TCRdb holds only in-frame clones, not every one. Among some 120,000 clones, around three quarters were seen once, and the ten largest hold 6.3%. The sequenced sample was PBMCs. All receptors come from a woman in her thirties or forties in good health and CMV-seronegative.

J is TRBJ2-7 and V is TRBV5-5, with 11 bases lining up with TRBD1. The germline CDR1 and CDR2 sequences are SGHKS and YYEKEE (reference sequence). Unmatched junction bases numbered 1, after V lost 0 bases and J lost 2 bases. This CDR3 comprises 15 residues. CDR3 amino acids: CASSLAGQGAYEQYF. The DNA of the CDR3 is TGTGCCAGCAGCTTGGCGGGACAGGGGGCCTACGAGCAGTACTTC.

The V and J genes are TRBV5-6 and TRBJ1-1; 8 positions agree with TRBD1. Germline CDR1 SGHDT, CDR2 YYEEEE. The junction had 2 bases not matched to a gene; V was cut back by 4 bases and J by 3 bases. The CDR3 is 13 amino acids. CDR3 residues: CASSRTGYTEAFF. DNA for the CDR3: TGTGCCAGCAGCCGGACAGGGTACACTGAAGCTTTCTTT.

The rearrangement joins TRBV11-2 to TRBJ1-5, with D unclear. CDR1 and CDR2 (germline): SGHAT, FQNNGV. V was clipped by 0 bases and J by 6 bases, with 9 bases between them. The CDR3 runs 14 residues. The CDR3 protein is CASSLESAGQPQHF. The CDR3 DNA reads TGTGCCAGCAGCTTAGAGTCTGCGGGTCAGCCCCAGCATTTT.

V is TRBV6-5 and J is TRBJ2-1; 7 bases are shared with TRBD2. The germline CDR1 and CDR2 sequences are MNHEY and SVGAGI. Unmatched junction bases numbered 12, after V lost 6 bases and J lost 7 bases. This CDR3 has 15 residues. In nucleotides, the CDR3 is TGTGCCAGCAGGGTGGGCAGCGGGGTCATAAATGAGCAGTTCTTC. Its translation: CASRVGSGVINEQFF.

This rearrangement joins TRBV5-4 to TRBJ1-2, with D unclear. CDR1 is SGHNT and CDR2 is YYREEE in the germline V gene (reference sequence). This CDR3 has 15 residues. The V end lost 4 bases, the J end lost 3 bases, and 16 bases lay between the germline ends. The CDR3 DNA reads TGTGCCAGCAGCCCCGGAGGAGGGATCGACTATGGCTACACCTTC. It encodes CASSPGGGIDYGYTF.

This clone has just one count. This chain uses TRBV15 with TRBJ2-7; 7 bases map to TRBD2. With V trimmed by 4 bases and J by 1 base, 7 bases remained unmatched. The CDR3 runs 15 residues. Germline V CDR1 and CDR2: LNHNV, YYDKDF (reference sequence). The CDR3 region is CATSTDLAVSYEQYF. CDR3 sequence (DNA): TGTGCCACCAGCACCGATCTAGCGGTGTCCTACGAGCAGTACTTC.

Turning to this clone: One end of the junction is discordant with germline, which a read error may explain. The same CDR3 is also encoded by other DNA sequences in this sample. The V call is TRBV27, the J call TRBJ2-1; 14 bases map to TRBD2. Germline-derived CDR1 and CDR2 are MNHEY and SMNVEV (reference sequence). The CDR3 totals 15 residues. The CDR3 protein is CASSPGTSGSVEQFF. The CDR3 DNA follows: TGTGCTAGCAGTCCCGGGACTAGCGGGAGTGTTGAGCAGTTCTTC.

The rearrangement uses TRBV5-1 and TRBJ2-1; the match to TRBD1 covers 9 bases. Germline values: CDR1 SGHRS, CDR2 YFSETQ. The CDR3 totals 17 residues. After removal of 0 bases from V and 6 bases from J, the junction contained 10 bases not matched to a gene. The chain's CDR3 is CASSLEGVGTGFNEQFF. The CDR3 nucleotides are TGCGCCAGCAGCTTGGAGGGTGTGGGGACAGGGTTCAATGAGCAGTTCTTC. Complete variable domain (other parts from reference TRBV5-1 and TRBJ2-1): KAGVTQTPRYLIKTRGQQVTLSCSPISGHRSVSWYQQTPGQGLQFLFEYFSETQRNKGNFPGRFSGRQFSNSRSEMNVSTLELGDSALYLCASSLEGVGTGFNEQFFGPGTRLTVL.

The genes are TRBV4-2 and TRBJ2-3; TRBD2 agrees at 7 bases. The ends lost 1 base at V and 4 bases at J; junction bases unmatched: 2. The CDR3 is 14 amino acids. The germline CDR1 and CDR2 sequences are LGHNA and YNFKEQ. The CDR3 region has the DNA TGTGCCAGCAGCCAAGGACTAGCAGCAGATACGCAGTATTTT. Translating gives CASSQGLAADTQYF.

The gene calls are TRBV6-1 and TRBJ2-7, with 10 nucleotides matching TRBD1. The CDR3 length is 15 residues. V gave up 6 bases and J gave up 5 bases; unmatched junction bases: 10. The V gene's germline CDR1 is MNHNS and CDR2 SASEGT. The CDR3 bases are TGTGCCAGCAGGCCGGGACAGGGGTACTTCAACGAGCAGTACTTC. Its translation: CASRPGQGYFNEQYF.

The chain links TRBV9 to TRBJ2-7; TRBD1 agrees at 8 bases. V lost 4 bases and J lost 9; bases outside the gene matches: 6. Germline loops: CDR1 SGDLS, CDR2 YYNGEE. The CDR3 has 12 amino acids. For the CDR3, the DNA is TGTGCCAGCAGCCCCGGACAGGGCGGGCAGTACTTC. This sequence encodes CASSPGQGGQYF.

This clone has a handful of counts. The chain is built from TRBV7-9 and TRBJ2-7, with D possibly being TRBD1 (6 bases). Trimming shortened V by 2 bases and J by 3 bases, and 14 bases separated the two germline ends. The germline V gene encodes CDR1 SEHNR and CDR2 FQNEAQ (reference sequence). The CDR3 runs 15 residues. This CDR3 is CASSLLSGQIYEQYF. As DNA, the CDR3 is TGTGCCAGCAGCTTATTATCGGGACAAATCTACGAGCAGTACTTC.

V is TRBV19 and J is TRBJ1-5, with 7 bases aligning to TRBD1. Germline loops: CDR1 LNHDA, CDR2 SQIVND (reference sequence). The CDR3 length is 16 residues. V lost 6 bases and J lost 4; bases outside the gene matches: 12. The CDR3 is CASRSTGINRNQPQHF. The CDR3 DNA reads as TGTGCCAGTAGATCGACAGGGATTAATAGGAATCAGCCCCAGCATTTT.

This clone came up a few times. The rearrangement joins TRBV27 to TRBJ2-1, with D perhaps matching TRBD2 (5 bases). V was pared by 6 bases and J by 9 bases, with 18 bases between. Germline CDR1 is MNHEY and CDR2 is SMNVEV (reference sequence). The CDR3 extends over 14 amino acids. The CDR3 sequence: CASRLGSLAGEQFF. As DNA, the CDR3 is TGTGCCAGCAGACTCGGTTCTCTGGCGGGTGAGCAGTTCTTC.

The chain recombines TRBV5-1 with TRBJ2-1; tentatively, D is TRBD2 (6 bases). Per the germline V gene, CDR1 is SGHRS and CDR2 is YFSETQ. The V end lost 4 bases, the J end lost 11 bases, and 25 bases lay between the germline ends. This CDR3 contains 16 residues. DNA of the CDR3: TGCGCCAGCAGCCCCGCTCGGGATTCGGGGGTTTCCAAGCAGTTCTTC. Translating gives CASSPARDSGVSKQFF.

The chain recombines TRBV2 with TRBJ1-5; D is perhaps TRBD1 (5 bases). The CDR3 length is 15 residues. CDR1 is SNHLY and CDR2 is FYNNEI in the germline V gene. V lost 2 bases and J 2 bases, leaving 10 bases between the germline ends. The CDR3 nucleotides read TGTGCCAGCAGTGAATTGGGGCAGGGCAATCAGCCCCAGCATTTT. This translates into CASSELGQGNQPQHF.

This clone was seen once. The rearrangement links TRBV2 to TRBJ1-2; D possibly corresponds to TRBD1 (5 bases). The CDR3 sequence is 15 residues long. CDR1 and CDR2 (germline): SNHLY, FYNNEI. V lost 5 bases and J 7 bases, leaving 20 bases between the germline ends. CDR3 DNA sequence: TGTGCCAGCAGTAGACACCGGGACTCTCAAAGTGGCTACACCTTC. Translated: CASSRHRDSQSGYTF.

This rearrangement joins TRBV6-6 to TRBJ1-1; 7 nucleotides line up with TRBD1. The CDR3 extends over 14 amino acids. Trimming took 6 bases from V and 6 from J; bases not matched to a gene: 10. From germline, CDR1 is MNHNY and CDR2 SVGAGI (reference sequence). CDR3 amino acids: CASSRQGGFAEAFF. The CDR3 nucleotides are TGTGCCAGCAGCCGACAGGGAGGTTTTGCTGAAGCTTTCTTT.

This clone was picked up one time. The J gene is TRBJ2-7, the V gene TRBV9; a possible D gene is TRBD2 (6 bases). Looked up from germline, CDR1 is SGDLS and CDR2 is YYNGEE. V lost 7 bases, J lost 3 bases, and 17 bases lay in between. The CDR3 is made up of 14 amino acids. The CDR3 bases are TGTGCCAGCCCCCCGGGAGATAGCAACTACGAGCAGTACTTC. Its translation is CASPPGDSNYEQYF. Drawing the rest from reference TRBV9 and TRBJ2-7, the complete variable domain is DSGVTQTPKHLITATGQRVTLRCSPRSGDLSVYWYQQSLDQGLQFLIQYYNGEERAKGNILERFSAQQFPDLHSELNLSSLELGDSALYFCASPPGDSNYEQYFGPGTRLTVT.

The chain couples TRBV28 to TRBJ2-1, with D perhaps matching TRBD2 (6 bases). Germline CDR1 MDHEN, CDR2 SYDVKM. This CDR3 is 14 amino acids long. V was shortened by 3 bases and J by 3 bases, with 9 bases between the two germline ends. The CDR3 bases are TGTGCCAGCAGTTTCCGGCGGGGCTACAATGAGCAGTTCTTC. This encodes CASSFRRGYNEQFF.

The chain joins TRBV27 to TRBJ1-2, with 7 bases identical to TRBD1. Trimming cost V 6 bases and J 7 bases; bases outside gene matches: 5. The CDR3 loop spans 12 amino acids. Germline V gene lookup returns CDR1 MNHEY and CDR2 SMNVEV (reference sequence). CDR3 nucleotides: TGTGCCAGCAGGAAGGGGGCCGTTGGCTACACCTTC. Translated: CASRKGAVGYTF.

J is TRBJ1-2 and V is TRBV7-6, with D tentatively TRBD1 (6 bases). Trimming took off 2 bases at V and 8 bases at J, with 15 bases between the two ends. The germline gives CDR1 SGHVS, CDR2 FNYEAQ. The CDR3 sequence is 14 residues long. The CDR3 DNA is TGTGCCAGCAGCTTAAGACCGACGGGACAAGGCTACACCTTC. Encoded protein: CASSLRPTGQGYTF.

Concerning this clone itself: The junction does not match germline at one end; this may be a read error. The chain has TRBV7-7 and TRBJ2-4; the D gene is possibly TRBD2 (6 bases). Germline V CDR1 and CDR2: SSHAT, FNYEAQ (reference sequence). The length of the CDR3 is 16 residues. The CDR3 bases are TGTGCTAGCAGCGGCCGGGAGCATTTAGCCAAAAACATTCAGTACTTC. Translation: CASSGREHLAKNIQYF.

The chain employs TRBV28 and TRBJ1-2; 10 nucleotides align to TRBD1. Trimming at V came to 4 bases and at J to 2 bases, leaving 4 bases not matched to a gene. The length of the CDR3 is 15 residues. Germline V gene sequence: CDR1 MDHEN, CDR2 SYDVKM. CDR3 loop: CASSSRTGGNYGYTF. Written as DNA, the CDR3 is TGTGCCAGCAGTTCTCGGACAGGGGGGAACTATGGCTACACCTTC.

The chain carries TRBV11-2 and TRBJ2-2; no reliable D call. Trimming cost V 2 bases and J 5 bases, with 12 bases left between them. Germline CDR1 SGHAT, CDR2 FQNNGV. CDR3 length: 15 amino acids. The DNA for the CDR3 is TGTGCCAGCAGCTTATTCCTAGAGGATACCGGGGAGCTGTTTTTT. This gives the protein CASSLFLEDTGELFF.

The chain couples TRBV28 to TRBJ2-7, with 9 bases aligning to TRBD2. The CDR3 is 14 residues long. Germline V gives CDR1 MDHEN, CDR2 SYDVKM. V shed 7 bases and J 6 bases; nucleotides not matched to a gene: 10. CDR3 sequence (DNA): TGTGCCAGCACCCCGGCGGGAGGGTTCAGCGAGCAGTACTTC. Amino acid sequence: CASTPAGGFSEQYF.